The next 15 T cell receptor beta chains were all read from a single sample in a study of T cell responses to AZD1222 COVID-19 vaccine. The assay was immunoSEQ multiplex PCR, and TCRdb's table has in-frame clones only and misses some. The top ten clones hold 16% of a sample with more than 85,000 clones, about 89% of them seen once. Sequenced material: peripheral blood, taken on day 0 of AZD1222 vaccination. Receptor source: an adult in good health.

This sequence joins TRBV2 and TRBJ2-1, with D uncertain. This CDR3 spans 14 amino acids. CDR1 is SNHLY, CDR2 FYNNEI, per germline. V lost 6 bases and J lost 2, with 11 bases in between. CDR3 nucleotides: TGTGCCAGCAGGCCCGTATCAACCTACAATGAGCAGTTCTTC. It codes for CASRPVSTYNEQFF. Full variable domain (outside the CDR3, taken from reference TRBV2 and TRBJ2-1): EPEVTQTPSHQVTQMGQEVILRCVPISNHLYFYWYRQILGQKVEFLVSFYNNEISEKSEIFDDQFSVERPDGSNFTLKIRSTKLEDSAMYFCASRPVSTYNEQFFGPGTRLTVL.

The chain has TRBV9 and TRBJ1-4; D is possibly TRBD1 (6 bases). Germline V gene data show CDR1 as SGDLS and CDR2 as YYNGEE. The V end was cut by 3 bases, the J end by 8 bases, with 11 bases between. CDR3 size: 13 residues. The CDR3 protein is CASSEQGTEKLFF. The CDR3 coding sequence is TGTGCCAGCAGCGAACAGGGAACCGAAAAACTGTTTTTT.

This chain connects TRBV7-9 to TRBJ1-6; D is uncertain. Trimming left V 5 bases short and J 7 bases short, with 15 bases between. This CDR3 is 15 amino acids long. Germline V lookup: CDR1 SEHNR, CDR2 FQNEAQ (reference sequence). The DNA for the CDR3 is TGTGCCAGCAGCGATACTAGCCAGAAAAATTCACCCCTCCACTTT. Residues: CASSDTSQKNSPLHF.

The rearrangement joins TRBV21-1 to TRBJ1-2. TRBV21-1 is assigned pseudogene status. This CDR3 contains 15 residues. The DNA for the CDR3 is TGTGCCAGTCCTCCCAGCGGGGGATCTAACTATGGCTACACCTTC. It translates to CASPPSGGSNYGYTF.

V usage is TRBV21-1 and J usage is TRBJ1-1. TRBV21-1 is labeled a pseudogene. The length of the CDR3 is 16 residues. Here the CDR3 reads CASSASDVQMNTEAFF. CDR3 DNA sequence: TGTGCCAGCAGCGCATCGGACGTTCAGATGAACACTGAAGCTTTCTTT.

This clone is a singleton in its sample. DNA of the CDR3: TGTGCCAGCAGCCTGGGGGGGCACGGTGAGCAGTTCTTC. Residues: CASSLGGHGEQFF. V and J are TRBV7-2 and TRBJ2-1, with D tentatively TRBD2 (7 bases). This CDR3 contains 13 residues. V lost 5 bases, J lost 9 bases, and 14 bases lay in between. The V gene's germline CDR1 is SGHTA and CDR2 FQGNSA.

The genes are TRBV6-5 and TRBJ1-2, with D perhaps matching TRBD1 (5 bases). V shed 3 bases and J shed 2 bases, with 13 bases lying between them. The length of the CDR3 is 15 residues. Germline V CDR1 and CDR2: MNHEY, SVGAGI. CDR3 amino acids: CASSYRDRWNYGYTF. DNA for the CDR3: TGTGCCAGCAGTTATCGGGACCGATGGAACTATGGCTACACCTTC.

J is TRBJ2-3 and V is TRBV19; 9 bases match TRBD1. Germline V gives CDR1 LNHDA, CDR2 SQIVND (reference sequence). Unmatched junction bases numbered 8, after V lost 5 bases and J lost 5 bases. The CDR3 contains 15 residues. The CDR3 region has the DNA TGTGCCAGTAGTGTTTACAGGGGGCCCGAAGATACGCAGTATTTT. Translation: CASSVYRGPEDTQYF.

V is TRBV20-1 and J is TRBJ2-6; 7 nucleotides align to TRBD1. The CDR3 is 17 residues long. V was clipped by 3 bases and J by 2 bases; unmatched bases: 10. CDR1 is DFQATT and CDR2 is SNEGSKA in the germline V gene (reference sequence). The CDR3 bases are TGCAGTGCTAGTTCCCCAACAGGGGTGGCTGGGGCCAACGTCCTGACTTTC. Translated: CSASSPTGVAGANVLTF.

The V gene is TRBV18, the J gene TRBJ1-1; D may be TRBD1 (6 bases). Germline V CDR1 and CDR2: KGHSH, LQKENI. V lost 8 bases and J lost 2, with 27 bases in between. The CDR3 loop spans 18 amino acids. The chain's CDR3 is CASQPSPGQTTENTEAFF. CDR3 sequence (DNA): TGTGCCAGCCAGCCTAGCCCAGGACAGACCACTGAAAACACTGAAGCTTTCTTT.

The chain is built from TRBV11-2 and TRBJ1-6; D is perhaps TRBD1 (5 bases). Per the germline V gene, CDR1 is SGHAT and CDR2 is FQNNGV. The CDR3 consists of 13 residues. The V and J ends lost 3 bases and 7 bases respectively, with 7 bases between them. DNA for the CDR3: TGTGCCAGCAGCTTTGGGGGGAATTCACCCCTCCACTTT. It yields the protein CASSFGGNSPLHF.

This chain links TRBV30 with TRBJ1-5; D gene uncertain. CDR3 length: 13 residues. Trimming pared 2 bases from V and 0 bases from J, leaving 5 bases between. Germline CDR1 and CDR2: GTSNPN and SVGIG (reference sequence). The CDR3 DNA reads TGTGCCTGGAGTAGGGATAGCAATCAGCCCCAGCATTTT. This codes for CAWSRDSNQPQHF.

V gene TRBV3-1 (or the pseudogene TRBV3-2) combines with J gene TRBJ2-7, with no clear D. The germline gives CDR1 LGHDT, CDR2 YNNKEL (reference sequence). CDR3 length: 11 residues. Trimming removed 1 base from V and 6 bases from J, with 4 bases in between. The CDR3 sequence is CASSQVGEQYF. DNA for the CDR3: TGTGCCAGCAGCCAAGTCGGCGAGCAGTACTTC.

The chain uses TRBV5-1 and TRBJ2-3, with TRBD1 identical over 9 bases. This CDR3 has 15 amino acids. CDR1 is SGHRS and CDR2 is YFSETQ in the germline V gene. Germline trimming cut 5 bases from V and 0 bases from J; bases unmatched to any gene: 4. The CDR3 region is CASSPGQGSTDTQYF. The CDR3 DNA sequence: TGCGCCAGCAGTCCGGGACAGGGTAGCACAGATACGCAGTATTTT.

V is TRBV7-9 and J is TRBJ2-7, with no clear D. The CDR3 has 12 amino acids. V dropped 1 base and J dropped 8 bases, with 9 bases sitting between them. Germline V lookup: CDR1 SEHNR, CDR2 FQNEAQ (reference sequence). As DNA, the CDR3 is TGTGCCAGCAGCTTAGGAGGCAACAAGCAGTACTTC. It encodes CASSLGGNKQYF.